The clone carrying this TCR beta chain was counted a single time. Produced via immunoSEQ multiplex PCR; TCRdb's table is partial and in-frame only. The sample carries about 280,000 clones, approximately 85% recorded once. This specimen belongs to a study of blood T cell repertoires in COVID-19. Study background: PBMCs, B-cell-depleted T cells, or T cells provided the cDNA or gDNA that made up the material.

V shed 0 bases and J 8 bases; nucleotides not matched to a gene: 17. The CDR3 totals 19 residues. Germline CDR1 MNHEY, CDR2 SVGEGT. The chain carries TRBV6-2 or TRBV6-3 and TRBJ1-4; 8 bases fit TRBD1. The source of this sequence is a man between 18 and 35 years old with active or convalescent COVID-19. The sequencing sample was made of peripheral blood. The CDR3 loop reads CASSYSLFSTGEGREKLFF. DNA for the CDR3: TGTGCCAGCAGTTACTCGCTTTTTTCGACAGGGGAAGGACGGGAAAAACTGTTTTTT.